A selection of T cell receptor beta chains follows, all from one sample in a study of shared clonotypes between healthy human individuals. Sequenced by immunoSEQ multiplex PCR; TCRdb stores in-frame clones only, minus some. The top ten clones hold more than 0.95% of a sample with millions of clones, about 95% of them seen once. What was sequenced was naive CD8+ T cells sorted from blood. The receptors were sampled from a man younger than 30 in good health. The CDR3 runs from the conserved cysteine through the conserved F or W. D genes are given only for firm matches. Some rows mark clone size as missing; the rest say once, few, many or name a class of expanded clone.

j_call: TRBJ2-3
d_call: TRBD2
clone_size: -
cdr3_length: 16
v_call: TRBV28
cdr3_nt: TGTGCCAGCAGTCAAGGGACTAGCAGGGTGTCAGATACGCAGTATTTT
cdr3_aa: CASSQGTSRVSDTQYF

j_call: TRBJ2-2
d_call: TRBD2
clone_size: -
cdr3_length: 16
v_call: TRBV27
cdr3_nt: TGTGCCAGCAGTCCCTTAGCGGGAGGACCTCCCCGGGAGCTGTTTTTT
cdr3_aa: CASSPLAGGPPRELFF

j_call: TRBJ1-1
d_call: -
clone_size: -
cdr3_length: 13
v_call: TRBV25-1
cdr3_nt: TGTGCCAGCAGTGTAGGCAGCGGAACTGAAGCTTTCTTT
cdr3_aa: CASSVGSGTEAFF

j_call: TRBJ2-5
d_call: TRBD2
clone_size: once
cdr3_length: 16
v_call: TRBV27
cdr3_nt: TGTGCCAGCAGTTTATATGGTAGCGGGGGGAGGGAGACCCAGTACTTC
cdr3_aa: CASSLYGSGGRETQYF

j_call: TRBJ2-2
d_call: -
clone_size: -
cdr3_length: 13
v_call: TRBV25-1
cdr3_nt: TGTGCCAGCAGTGTACAGGGAGCCGGGGAGCTGTTTTTT
cdr3_aa: CASSVQGAGELFF

j_call: TRBJ1-1
d_call: -
clone_size: -
cdr3_length: 17
v_call: TRBV9
cdr3_nt: TGTGCCAGCAGCGTAGAGGGGAGTCTACCCTTGAACACTGAAGCTTTCTTT
cdr3_aa: CASSVEGSLPLNTEAFF

j_call: TRBJ1-2
d_call: TRBD1
clone_size: -
cdr3_length: 15
v_call: TRBV6-6
cdr3_nt: TGTGCCAGCAGTTACTCGGTCCAGGGGGCGGATGGCTACACCTTC
cdr3_aa: CASSYSVQGADGYTF

j_call: TRBJ2-3
d_call: -
clone_size: -
cdr3_length: 12
v_call: TRBV7-9
cdr3_nt: TGTGCCAGCAGCTTAGTCCAAGATACGCAGTATTTT
cdr3_aa: CASSLVQDTQYF

j_call: TRBJ2-3
d_call: -
clone_size: -
cdr3_length: 14
v_call: TRBV5-1
cdr3_nt: TGCGCCAGCAGCATACGACAGGTGGGAGATACGCAGTATTTT
cdr3_aa: CASSIRQVGDTQYF

j_call: TRBJ2-1
d_call: TRBD1
clone_size: -
cdr3_length: 16
v_call: TRBV11-2
cdr3_nt: TGTGCCAGCAGCTTAGATCCCGGGACAGGGGGCAATGAGCAGTTCTTC
cdr3_aa: CASSLDPGTGGNEQFF

j_call: TRBJ2-5
d_call: -
clone_size: -
cdr3_length: 10
v_call: TRBV29-1
cdr3_nt: TGCAGCGTTGGGGTAGCCCCTCAGAACTTC
cdr3_aa: CSVGVAPQNF

j_call: TRBJ2-1
d_call: -
clone_size: -
cdr3_length: 14
v_call: TRBV6-5
cdr3_nt: TGTGCCAGCAGTTACGGAGCACAGGCCAATGAGCAGTTCTTC
cdr3_aa: CASSYGAQANEQFF

j_call: TRBJ2-1
d_call: -
clone_size: -
cdr3_length: 15
v_call: TRBV4-1
cdr3_nt: TGCGCCAGCAGCCAAGGACTGGAAGGACCTTATGAGCAGTTCTTC
cdr3_aa: CASSQGLEGPYEQFF

j_call: TRBJ2-5
d_call: -
clone_size: -
cdr3_length: 15
v_call: TRBV7-6
cdr3_nt: TGTGCCAGCAGCTTAGAGGGCAGGACTCAAGAGACCCAGTACTTC
cdr3_aa: CASSLEGRTQETQYF

j_call: TRBJ2-7
d_call: -
clone_size: -
cdr3_length: 14
v_call: TRBV29-1
cdr3_nt: TGCAGCGCCGATTCCTCAGGGAGCTCCTACGAGCAGTACTTC
cdr3_aa: CSADSSGSSYEQYF

j_call: TRBJ2-1
d_call: -
clone_size: -
cdr3_length: 14
v_call: TRBV5-4
cdr3_nt: TGTGCCAGCAGATTCCAGGGGTCTCACAATGAGCAGTTCTTC
cdr3_aa: CASRFQGSHNEQFF

j_call: TRBJ2-3
d_call: -
clone_size: -
cdr3_length: 13
v_call: TRBV13
cdr3_nt: TGTGCCAGCAGCCAACGGGGTTCAGATACGCAGTATTTT
cdr3_aa: CASSQRGSDTQYF

j_call: TRBJ1-2
d_call: -
clone_size: -
cdr3_length: 14
v_call: TRBV25-1
cdr3_nt: TGTGCCAGCAGTGAAGGAGGCAATAGGGGCGGCTACACCTTC
cdr3_aa: CASSEGGNRGGYTF

j_call: TRBJ1-1
d_call: -
clone_size: -
cdr3_length: 14
v_call: TRBV29-1
cdr3_nt: TGCAGCGTGGAGGGGTTGGGGGTTAACACTGAAGCTTTCTTT
cdr3_aa: CSVEGLGVNTEAFF

j_call: TRBJ2-3
d_call: TRBD2
clone_size: once
cdr3_length: 18
v_call: TRBV9
cdr3_nt: TGTGCCAGCAGCGTAGGAGCCAGCGGGGGGGCCGGCACAGATACGCAGTATTTT
cdr3_aa: CASSVGASGGAGTDTQYF

j_call: TRBJ2-4
d_call: TRBD1
clone_size: -
cdr3_length: 17
v_call: TRBV9
cdr3_nt: TGTGCCAGCAGCGCCTTGACAGGGGCCGGGACCAAAAACATTCAGTACTTC
cdr3_aa: CASSALTGAGTKNIQYF

j_call: TRBJ1-6
d_call: TRBD1
clone_size: few
cdr3_length: 15
v_call: TRBV25-1
cdr3_nt: TGTGCCAGCAGTGAAGAGACAGGGAAACATTCACCCCTCCACTTT
cdr3_aa: CASSEETGKHSPLHF

j_call: TRBJ2-7
d_call: -
clone_size: once
cdr3_length: 14
v_call: TRBV27
cdr3_nt: TGTGCCAGCAGTTCGGTTCCCGCCGGATACGAGCAGTACTTC
cdr3_aa: CASSSVPAGYEQYF

j_call: TRBJ2-5
d_call: -
clone_size: -
cdr3_length: 15
v_call: TRBV4-2
cdr3_nt: TGTGCCAGCAGCCAAGAACTAGCTTCGGGAGAGACCCAGTACTTC
cdr3_aa: CASSQELASGETQYF

j_call: TRBJ2-3
d_call: -
clone_size: -
cdr3_length: 14
v_call: TRBV5-1
cdr3_nt: TGCGCCAGCACAACCCCAGTTTACACAGATACGCAGTATTTT
cdr3_aa: CASTTPVYTDTQYF

j_call: TRBJ2-7
d_call: -
clone_size: -
cdr3_length: 13
v_call: TRBV29-1
cdr3_nt: TGCAGCGTTAGAACCGGCCGGACCTACGAGCAGTACTTC
cdr3_aa: CSVRTGRTYEQYF

j_call: TRBJ1-3
d_call: -
clone_size: -
cdr3_length: 13
v_call: TRBV7-6
cdr3_nt: TGTGCCAGCAGTACAGCCTCTGGAAACACCATATATTTT
cdr3_aa: CASSTASGNTIYF

j_call: TRBJ2-2
d_call: TRBD2
clone_size: -
cdr3_length: 17
v_call: TRBV2
cdr3_nt: TGTGCCAGCAGTGAGTTTCCTAGCGGGAGAGAAACCGGGGAGCTGTTTTTT
cdr3_aa: CASSEFPSGRETGELFF

j_call: TRBJ2-2
d_call: TRBD1
clone_size: -
cdr3_length: 17
v_call: TRBV11-2
cdr3_nt: TGTGCCAGCAGTTGGGGGAGGACAGGGTTGGGCACCGGGGAGCTGTTTTTT
cdr3_aa: CASSWGRTGLGTGELFF

j_call: TRBJ1-6
d_call: -
clone_size: -
cdr3_length: 13
v_call: TRBV19
cdr3_nt: TGTGCCAGTAAGACGACTTATAATTCACCCCTCCACTTT
cdr3_aa: CASKTTYNSPLHF

j_call: TRBJ2-1
d_call: TRBD2
clone_size: -
cdr3_length: 16
v_call: TRBV9
cdr3_nt: TGTGCCAGCAGTACCCTAGCGGCCAGCTCCTACAATGAGCAGTTCTTC
cdr3_aa: CASSTLAASSYNEQFF

j_call: TRBJ1-5
d_call: -
clone_size: -
cdr3_length: 15
v_call: TRBV19
cdr3_nt: TGTGCCAGTAGTACCACAGGGAGGGGCAATCAGCCCCAGCATTTT
cdr3_aa: CASSTTGRGNQPQHF

j_call: TRBJ1-3
d_call: -
clone_size: -
cdr3_length: 14
v_call: TRBV5-1
cdr3_nt: TGCGCCAGCAGCTTCGGAAGGGCTGGAAACACCATATATTTT
cdr3_aa: CASSFGRAGNTIYF

j_call: TRBJ1-2
d_call: -
clone_size: -
cdr3_length: 12
v_call: TRBV5-6
cdr3_nt: TGTGCCAGCAGCTTCCAGGGCGCTGGCTACACCTTC
cdr3_aa: CASSFQGAGYTF

j_call: TRBJ1-2
d_call: -
clone_size: -
cdr3_length: 14
v_call: TRBV6-5
cdr3_nt: TGTGCCAGCAGTTACAGAACAGGGAACGGAGGCTACACCTTC
cdr3_aa: CASSYRTGNGGYTF

j_call: TRBJ1-5
d_call: -
clone_size: few
cdr3_length: 14
v_call: TRBV27
cdr3_nt: TGTGCCAGCAGTTTAACCGGGAGCAATCAGCCCCAGCATTTT
cdr3_aa: CASSLTGSNQPQHF

j_call: TRBJ2-2
d_call: TRBD1
clone_size: -
cdr3_length: 14
v_call: TRBV2
cdr3_nt: TGTGCCAGTCCCGGGACAGAGAACACCGGGGAGCTGTTTTTT
cdr3_aa: CASPGTENTGELFF

j_call: TRBJ2-3
d_call: -
clone_size: -
cdr3_length: 13
v_call: TRBV2
cdr3_nt: TGTGCCAGTTGCCTATCTAGCACAGATACGCAGTATTTT
cdr3_aa: CASCLSSTDTQYF

j_call: TRBJ1-5
d_call: -
clone_size: -
cdr3_length: 12
v_call: TRBV11-2
cdr3_nt: TGTGCCAGCAGTCTGGGGGATCAGCCCCAGCATTTT
cdr3_aa: CASSLGDQPQHF

j_call: TRBJ2-7
d_call: -
clone_size: -
cdr3_length: 13
v_call: TRBV5-1
cdr3_nt: TGCGCCAGCAGCTTCCGGACTACCTACGAGCAGTACTTC
cdr3_aa: CASSFRTTYEQYF

j_call: TRBJ1-4
d_call: -
clone_size: -
cdr3_length: 15
v_call: TRBV28
cdr3_nt: TGTGCCAGCAGTTTCCACCCTCGGTCTAATGAAAAACTGTTTTTT
cdr3_aa: CASSFHPRSNEKLFF

j_call: TRBJ2-1
d_call: -
clone_size: once
cdr3_length: 14
v_call: TRBV28
cdr3_nt: TGTGCCAGCAGTGGCAGGGGTCTCGACAATGAGCAGTTCTTC
cdr3_aa: CASSGRGLDNEQFF

j_call: TRBJ2-1
d_call: -
clone_size: -
cdr3_length: 11
v_call: TRBV10-1
cdr3_nt: TGCGCCAGCAGCGGGGTTAATGAGCAGTTCTTC
cdr3_aa: CASSGVNEQFF

j_call: TRBJ2-1
d_call: -
clone_size: -
cdr3_length: 17
v_call: TRBV27
cdr3_nt: TGTGCCAGCAGCCCAGAGGGGGGCATGGGCTCCTACAATGAGCAGTTCTTC
cdr3_aa: CASSPEGGMGSYNEQFF

j_call: TRBJ2-3
d_call: -
clone_size: -
cdr3_length: 13
v_call: TRBV9
cdr3_nt: TGTGCCAGCAGCGTATTTGGAACAGATACGCAGTATTTT
cdr3_aa: CASSVFGTDTQYF

j_call: TRBJ2-2
d_call: TRBD2
clone_size: -
cdr3_length: 19
v_call: TRBV7-8
cdr3_nt: TGTGCCAGCAGTTTGTATCCGCCTCCGGGACTAGCAGTCTCCGGGGAGCTGTTTTTT
cdr3_aa: CASSLYPPPGLAVSGELFF

j_call: TRBJ2-2
d_call: -
clone_size: -
cdr3_length: 16
v_call: TRBV7-9
cdr3_nt: TGTGCCAGCAGCTTCCGGGAAGGGGAGAACACCGGGGAGCTGTTTTTT
cdr3_aa: CASSFREGENTGELFF

j_call: TRBJ2-3
d_call: -
clone_size: -
cdr3_length: 13
v_call: TRBV7-9
cdr3_nt: TGTGCCAGTAGAGAACCTAGCACAGATACGCAGTATTTT
cdr3_aa: CASREPSTDTQYF

j_call: TRBJ2-1
d_call: -
clone_size: -
cdr3_length: 14
v_call: TRBV30
cdr3_nt: TGTGCCTGGAGTGTACTACGGGGGAGTAATGAGCAGTTCTTC
cdr3_aa: CAWSVLRGSNEQFF

j_call: TRBJ1-2
d_call: -
clone_size: -
cdr3_length: 14
v_call: TRBV10-2
cdr3_nt: TGCGCCAGCAGCCCGACTGAAGTTAACTATGGCTACACCTTC
cdr3_aa: CASSPTEVNYGYTF

j_call: TRBJ1-2
d_call: TRBD1
clone_size: once
cdr3_length: 14
v_call: TRBV27
cdr3_nt: TGTGCCAGCAGTTTATCGAAGGGGGCGCTTGGCTACACCTTC
cdr3_aa: CASSLSKGALGYTF